The present TCR beta chain was sequenced within a study of cytomegalovirus exposure and HLA in healthy donors. Study as a whole: Earlier sequencing of about 179 million T cells yielded 90 million to 140 million unique TCR beta sequences.

The study's findings and limits: When analyzed later, a missense DCLRE1C variant was found to be linked to TCR beta V- and J-gene trimming. According to the study, 150 to 200 TCR beta chains were cytomegalovirus-associated.

In the PCR, 60 Vbeta and 13 Jbeta primers were used. Sequencing used immunoSEQ multiplex PCR; TCRdb keeps in-frame clones, though not all of them. The data hold approximately 130,000 clones, with approximately 87% observed a single time. This CDR3 comprises 14 residues. Germline CDR1 and CDR2: LNHDA and SQIVND (reference sequence). The ends were cut back, 3 bases at V and 0 bases at J, with 6 bases in the middle. Remarks on this clone: Its cognate antigen is unknown.

This clonotype originated in a man aged 35 to 55 in good health and CMV-seronegative. V is TRBV19 and J is TRBJ1-3; D gene ambiguous. Sequencing was done on a sample of PBMCs. CDR3 sequence: CASSITSSGNTIYF. The CDR3, as DNA: TGTGCCAGTAGTATTACCAGCTCTGGAAACACCATATATTTT.